This passage covers 2 T cell receptor beta chains from one sample sequenced in a study of blood T cell repertoires in COVID-19. TCRdb keeps only in-frame clones here, not all; method: immunoSEQ multiplex PCR. The table lists around 16,000 clones, 80% to 85% of them singletons. The material sequenced was peripheral blood. Every receptor here comes from a man at least 80 years old with active or convalescent COVID-19.

This chain uses TRBV18 with TRBJ2-5, with D maybe TRBD1 (5 bases). Looked up from germline, CDR1 is KGHSH and CDR2 is LQKENI. The CDR3 spans 14 residues. V gave up 3 bases and J gave up 2 bases, with 10 bases separating them. CDR3 sequence reads: CASSPLDNQETQYF. DNA of the CDR3: TGTGCCAGCTCACCTCTGGACAATCAAGAGACCCAGTACTTC.

The chain is built from TRBV14 and TRBJ1-2; D not resolved. The CDR3 consists of 13 residues. V was pared by 3 bases and J by 4 bases, with 9 bases between. Germline assignment: CDR1 SGHDN and CDR2 FVKESK. The CDR3 DNA follows: TGTGCCAGCAGCCATGGGCCGACCTATGGCTACACCTTC. Translation: CASSHGPTYGYTF.